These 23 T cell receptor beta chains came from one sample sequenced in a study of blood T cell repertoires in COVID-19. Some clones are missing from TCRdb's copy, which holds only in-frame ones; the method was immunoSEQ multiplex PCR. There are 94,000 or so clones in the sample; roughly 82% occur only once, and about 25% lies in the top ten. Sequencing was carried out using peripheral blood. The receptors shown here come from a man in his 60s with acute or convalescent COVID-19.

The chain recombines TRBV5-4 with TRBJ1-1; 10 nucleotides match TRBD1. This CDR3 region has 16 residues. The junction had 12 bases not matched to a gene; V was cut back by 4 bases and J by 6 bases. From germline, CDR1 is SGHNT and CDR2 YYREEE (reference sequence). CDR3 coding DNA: TGTGCCAGCAGCCCCATCCCGCGACAGGGGGCAGCTGAAGCTTTCTTT. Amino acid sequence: CASSPIPRQGAAEAFF.

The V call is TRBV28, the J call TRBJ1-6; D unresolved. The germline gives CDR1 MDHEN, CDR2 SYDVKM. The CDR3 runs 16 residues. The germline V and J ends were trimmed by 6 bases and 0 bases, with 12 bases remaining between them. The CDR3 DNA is TGTGCCAGCAGCTTTGAACACAGCTCCTATAATTCACCCCTCCACTTT. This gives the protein CASSFEHSSYNSPLHF.

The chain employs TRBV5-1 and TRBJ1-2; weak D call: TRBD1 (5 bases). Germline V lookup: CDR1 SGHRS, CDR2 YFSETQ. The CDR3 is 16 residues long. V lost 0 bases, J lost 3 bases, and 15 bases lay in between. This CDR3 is CASSLGDLRRDYGYTF. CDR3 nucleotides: TGCGCCAGCAGCTTGGGGGACCTTAGGAGGGACTATGGCTACACCTTC.

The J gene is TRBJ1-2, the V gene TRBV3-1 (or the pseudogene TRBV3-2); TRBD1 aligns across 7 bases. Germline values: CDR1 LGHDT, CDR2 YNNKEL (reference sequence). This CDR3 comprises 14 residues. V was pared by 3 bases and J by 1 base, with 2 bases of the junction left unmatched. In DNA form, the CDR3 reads TGTGCCAGCAGCCATAACAGGGGTAACTATGGCTACACCTTC. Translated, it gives CASSHNRGNYGYTF.

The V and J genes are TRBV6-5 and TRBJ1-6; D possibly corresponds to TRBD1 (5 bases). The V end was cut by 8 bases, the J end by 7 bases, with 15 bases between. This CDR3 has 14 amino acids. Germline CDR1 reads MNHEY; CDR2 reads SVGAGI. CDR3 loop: CASRGSFANSPLHF. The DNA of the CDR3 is TGTGCCAGCCGGGGGTCTTTTGCGAATTCACCCCTCCACTTT.

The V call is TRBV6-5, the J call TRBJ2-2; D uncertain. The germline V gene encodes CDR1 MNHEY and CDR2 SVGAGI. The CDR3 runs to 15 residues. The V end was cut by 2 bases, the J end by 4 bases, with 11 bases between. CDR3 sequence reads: CASSYGDTLTGELFF. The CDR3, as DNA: TGTGCCAGCAGTTACGGAGATACCCTCACCGGGGAGCTGTTTTTT.

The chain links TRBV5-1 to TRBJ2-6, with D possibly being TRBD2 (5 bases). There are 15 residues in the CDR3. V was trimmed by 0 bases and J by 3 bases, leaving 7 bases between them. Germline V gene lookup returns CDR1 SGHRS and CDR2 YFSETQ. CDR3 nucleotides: TGCGCCAGCAGCTTGGGAGGGCTTGGGGCCAACGTCCTGACTTTC. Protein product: CASSLGGLGANVLTF.

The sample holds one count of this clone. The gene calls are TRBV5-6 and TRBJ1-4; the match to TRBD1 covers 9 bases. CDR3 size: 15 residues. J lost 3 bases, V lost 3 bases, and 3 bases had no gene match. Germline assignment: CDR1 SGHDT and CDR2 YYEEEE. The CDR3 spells CASSSRQGANEKLFF. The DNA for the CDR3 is TGTGCCAGCAGCTCCCGACAGGGGGCTAATGAAAAACTGTTTTTT.

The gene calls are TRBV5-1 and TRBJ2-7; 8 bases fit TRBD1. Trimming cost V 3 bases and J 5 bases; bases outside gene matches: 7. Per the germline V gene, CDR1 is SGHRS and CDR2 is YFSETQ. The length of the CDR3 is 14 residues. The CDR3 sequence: CASSSRDRFDEQYF. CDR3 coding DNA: TGCGCCAGCAGCTCCCGGGACAGGTTCGACGAGCAGTACTTC.

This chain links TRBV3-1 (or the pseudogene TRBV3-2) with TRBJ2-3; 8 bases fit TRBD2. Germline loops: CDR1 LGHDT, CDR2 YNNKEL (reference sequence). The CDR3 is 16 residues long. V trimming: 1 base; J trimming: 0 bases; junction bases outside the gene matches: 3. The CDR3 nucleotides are TGTGCCAGCAGCCAAGGGCGGGGGGCAAGCACAGATACGCAGTATTTT. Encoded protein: CASSQGRGASTDTQYF.

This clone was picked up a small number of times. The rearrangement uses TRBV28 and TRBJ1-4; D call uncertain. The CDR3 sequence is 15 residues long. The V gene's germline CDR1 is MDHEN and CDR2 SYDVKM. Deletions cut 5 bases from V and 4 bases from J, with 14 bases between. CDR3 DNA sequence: TGTGCCAGCAGTCGACCGGGAGGGAGTAATGAAAAACTGTTTTTT. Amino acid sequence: CASSRPGGSNEKLFF.

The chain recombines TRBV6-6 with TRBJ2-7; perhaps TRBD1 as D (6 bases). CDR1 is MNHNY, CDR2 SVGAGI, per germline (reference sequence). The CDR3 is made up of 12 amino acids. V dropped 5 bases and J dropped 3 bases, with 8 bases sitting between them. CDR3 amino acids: CASSQDSYEQYV. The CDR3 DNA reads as TGTGCCAGCAGTCAGGACAGCTACGAGCAGTACGTC.

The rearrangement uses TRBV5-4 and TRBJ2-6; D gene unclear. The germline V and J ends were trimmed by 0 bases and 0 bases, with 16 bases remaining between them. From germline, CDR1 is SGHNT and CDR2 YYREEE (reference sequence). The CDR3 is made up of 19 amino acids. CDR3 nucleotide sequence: TGTGCCAGCAGCTTGGTGGTCGTCAGATCACCCTCTGGGGCCAACGTCCTGACTTTC. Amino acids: CASSLVVVRSPSGANVLTF.

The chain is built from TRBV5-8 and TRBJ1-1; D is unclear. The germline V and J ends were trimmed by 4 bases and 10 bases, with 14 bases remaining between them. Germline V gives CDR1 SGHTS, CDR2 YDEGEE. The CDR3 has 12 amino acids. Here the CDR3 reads CASSRIGRVAFF. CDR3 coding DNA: TGTGCCAGCAGCCGAATTGGGAGGGTAGCTTTCTTT.

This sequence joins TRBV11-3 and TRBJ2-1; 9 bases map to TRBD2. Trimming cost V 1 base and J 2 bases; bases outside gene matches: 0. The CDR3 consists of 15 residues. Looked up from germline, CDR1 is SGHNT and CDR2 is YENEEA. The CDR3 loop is CASSLGGGAYNEQFF. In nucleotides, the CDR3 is TGTGCCAGCAGCTTAGGCGGGGGGGCCTACAATGAGCAGTTCTTC.

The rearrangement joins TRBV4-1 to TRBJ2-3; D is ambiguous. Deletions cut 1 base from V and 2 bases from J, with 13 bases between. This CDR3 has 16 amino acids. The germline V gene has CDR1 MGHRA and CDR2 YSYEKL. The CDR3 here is CASSQVPTTPTDTQYF. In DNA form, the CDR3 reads TGCGCCAGCAGCCAAGTCCCCACAACCCCCACAGATACGCAGTATTTT.

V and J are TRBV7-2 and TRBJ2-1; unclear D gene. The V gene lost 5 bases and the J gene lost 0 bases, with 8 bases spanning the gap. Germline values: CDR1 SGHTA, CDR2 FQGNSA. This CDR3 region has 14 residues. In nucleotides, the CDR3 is TGTGCCAGCAGCACTCTGAGCTCCTACAATGAGCAGTTCTTC. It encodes CASSTLSSYNEQFF.

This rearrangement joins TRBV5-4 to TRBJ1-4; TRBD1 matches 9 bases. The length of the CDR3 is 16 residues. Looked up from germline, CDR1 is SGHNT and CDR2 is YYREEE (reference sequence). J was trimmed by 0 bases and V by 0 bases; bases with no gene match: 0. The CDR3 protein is CASSLGQGATNEKLFF. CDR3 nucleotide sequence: TGTGCCAGCAGCTTGGGACAGGGGGCAACTAATGAAAAACTGTTTTTT.

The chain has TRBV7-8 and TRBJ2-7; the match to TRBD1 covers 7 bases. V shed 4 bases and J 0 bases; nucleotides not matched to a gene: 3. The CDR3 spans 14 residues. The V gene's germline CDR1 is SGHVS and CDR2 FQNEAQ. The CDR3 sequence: CASSSWTGSYEQYF. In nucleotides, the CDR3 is TGTGCCAGCAGCTCATGGACAGGCTCCTACGAGCAGTACTTC.

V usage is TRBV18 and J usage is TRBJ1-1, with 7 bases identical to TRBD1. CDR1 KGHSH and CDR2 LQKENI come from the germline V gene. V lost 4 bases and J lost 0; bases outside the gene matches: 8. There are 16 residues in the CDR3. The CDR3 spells CASSLGQATMNTEAFF. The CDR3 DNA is TGTGCCAGCTCACTTGGACAGGCGACGATGAACACTGAAGCTTTCTTT.

The CDR3 sequence is CASSMLAGEQETQYF. As DNA, the CDR3 is TGTGCCAGCAGCATGCTCGCGGGGGAGCAAGAGACCCAGTACTTC. The chain combines TRBV7-8 with TRBJ2-5, with 7 bases lining up with TRBD2. V lost 5 bases and J lost 2; bases outside the gene matches: 8. This CDR3 region has 15 residues. Germline CDR1 SGHVS, CDR2 FQNEAQ.

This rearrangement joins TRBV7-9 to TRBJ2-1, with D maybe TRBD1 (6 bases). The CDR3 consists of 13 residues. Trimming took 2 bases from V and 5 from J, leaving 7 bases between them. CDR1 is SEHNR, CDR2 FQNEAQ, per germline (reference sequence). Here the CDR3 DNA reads TGTGCCAGCAGCTTAACAGGGAACAATGAGCAGTTCTTC. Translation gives CASSLTGNNEQFF.

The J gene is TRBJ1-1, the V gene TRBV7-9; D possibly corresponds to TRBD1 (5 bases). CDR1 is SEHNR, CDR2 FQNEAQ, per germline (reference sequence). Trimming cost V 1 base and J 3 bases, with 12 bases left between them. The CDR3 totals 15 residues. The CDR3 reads CASSLGSLGDTEAFF. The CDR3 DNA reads TGTGCCAGCAGCTTAGGGTCCCTAGGGGACACTGAAGCTTTCTTT.